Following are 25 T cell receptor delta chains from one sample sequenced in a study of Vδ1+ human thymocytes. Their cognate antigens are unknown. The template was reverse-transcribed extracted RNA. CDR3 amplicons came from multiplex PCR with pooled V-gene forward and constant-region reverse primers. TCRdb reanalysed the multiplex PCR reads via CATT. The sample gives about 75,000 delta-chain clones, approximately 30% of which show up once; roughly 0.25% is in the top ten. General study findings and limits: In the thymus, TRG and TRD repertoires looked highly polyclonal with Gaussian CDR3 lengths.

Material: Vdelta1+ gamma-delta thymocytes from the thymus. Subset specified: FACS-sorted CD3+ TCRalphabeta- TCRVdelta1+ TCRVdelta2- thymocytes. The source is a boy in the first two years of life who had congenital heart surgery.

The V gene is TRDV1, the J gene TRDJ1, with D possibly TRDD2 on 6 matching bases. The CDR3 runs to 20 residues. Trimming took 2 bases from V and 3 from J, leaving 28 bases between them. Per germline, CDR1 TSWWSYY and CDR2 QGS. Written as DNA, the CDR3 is TGTGCTCTTGGGGAAGGGGCTCCTTCCGAGCAGATACTGTGTGCCGATAAACTCATCTTT. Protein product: CALGEGAPSEQILCADKLIF.

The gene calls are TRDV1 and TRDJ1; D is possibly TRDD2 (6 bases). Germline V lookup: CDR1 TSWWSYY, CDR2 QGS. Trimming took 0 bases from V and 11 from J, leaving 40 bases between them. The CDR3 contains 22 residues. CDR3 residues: CALGELTAMSYSYYWSVEKLIF. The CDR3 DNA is TGTGCTCTTGGGGAACTAACGGCAATGTCCTACTCCTACTACTGGTCGGTGGAAAAGCTCATCTTT.

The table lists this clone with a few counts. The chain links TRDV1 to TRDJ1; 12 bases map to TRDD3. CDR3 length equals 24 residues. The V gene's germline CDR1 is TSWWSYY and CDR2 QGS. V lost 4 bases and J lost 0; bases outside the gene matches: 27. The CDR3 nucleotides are TGTGCTCTTGGGGCCACACCTTCCCTCAGTTTCCTTTACTGGGGGATACTCGACACCGATAAACTCATCTTT. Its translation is CALGATPSLSFLYWGILDTDKLIF.

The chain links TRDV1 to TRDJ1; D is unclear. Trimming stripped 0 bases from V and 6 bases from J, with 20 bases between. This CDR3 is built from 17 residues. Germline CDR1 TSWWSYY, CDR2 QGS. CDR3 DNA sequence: TGTGCTCTTGGGGAACTAGTTACGGAGGGGCGGACGTATAAACTCATCTTT. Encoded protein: CALGELVTEGRTYKLIF.

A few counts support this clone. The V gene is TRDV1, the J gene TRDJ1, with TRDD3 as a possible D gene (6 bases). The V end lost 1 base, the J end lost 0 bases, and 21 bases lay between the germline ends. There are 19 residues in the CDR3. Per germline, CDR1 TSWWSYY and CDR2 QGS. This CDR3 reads CALGERVSPDTLHTDKLIF. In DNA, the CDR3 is TGTGCTCTTGGGGAACGAGTATCGCCCGATACGCTCCACACCGATAAACTCATCTTT.

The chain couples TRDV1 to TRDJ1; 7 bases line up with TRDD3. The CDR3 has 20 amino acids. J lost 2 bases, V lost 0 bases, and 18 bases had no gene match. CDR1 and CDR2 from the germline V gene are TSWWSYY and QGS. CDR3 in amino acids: CALGELGEQPVGIQTDKLIF. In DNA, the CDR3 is TGTGCTCTTGGGGAACTAGGGGAGCAACCTGTCGGGATACAGACCGATAAACTCATCTTT.

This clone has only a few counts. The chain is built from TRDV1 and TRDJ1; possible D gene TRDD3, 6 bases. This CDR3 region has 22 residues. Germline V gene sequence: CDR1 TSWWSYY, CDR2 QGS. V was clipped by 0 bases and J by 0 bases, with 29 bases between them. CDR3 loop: CALGELDCGFSGDFPYTDKLIF. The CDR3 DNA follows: TGTGCTCTTGGGGAACTAGATTGCGGCTTTAGTGGGGATTTCCCGTACACCGATAAACTCATCTTT.

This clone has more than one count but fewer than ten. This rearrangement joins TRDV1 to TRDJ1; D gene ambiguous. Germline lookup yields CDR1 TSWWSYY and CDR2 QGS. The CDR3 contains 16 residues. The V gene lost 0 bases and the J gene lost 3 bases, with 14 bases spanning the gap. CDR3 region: CALGELVYRSSDKLIF. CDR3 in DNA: TGTGCTCTTGGGGAACTAGTTTACAGGTCCTCCGATAAACTCATCTTT.

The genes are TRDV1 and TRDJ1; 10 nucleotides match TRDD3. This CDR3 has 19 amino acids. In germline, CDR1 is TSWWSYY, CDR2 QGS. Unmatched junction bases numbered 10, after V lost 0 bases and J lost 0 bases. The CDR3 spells CALGELVPYWGIYTDKLIF. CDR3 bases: TGTGCTCTTGGGGAACTAGTGCCGTACTGGGGGATTTACACCGATAAACTCATCTTT.

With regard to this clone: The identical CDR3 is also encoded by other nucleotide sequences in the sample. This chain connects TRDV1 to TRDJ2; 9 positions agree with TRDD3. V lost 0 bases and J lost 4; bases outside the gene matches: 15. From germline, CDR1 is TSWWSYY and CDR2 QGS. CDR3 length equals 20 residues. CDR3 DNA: TGTGCTCTTGGGGAACTAGAAGAGTCGATACTGGGGGAGAAGACAGCACAACTCTTCTTT. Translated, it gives CALGELEESILGEKTAQLFF.

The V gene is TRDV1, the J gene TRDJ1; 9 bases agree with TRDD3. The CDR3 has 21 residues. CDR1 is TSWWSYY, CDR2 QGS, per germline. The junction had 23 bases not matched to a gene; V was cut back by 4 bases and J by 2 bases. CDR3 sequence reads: CALGVHRGEGLPWGITDKLIF. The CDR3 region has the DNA TGTGCTCTTGGGGTACACCGGGGAGAGGGACTTCCATGGGGGATAACCGATAAACTCATCTTT.

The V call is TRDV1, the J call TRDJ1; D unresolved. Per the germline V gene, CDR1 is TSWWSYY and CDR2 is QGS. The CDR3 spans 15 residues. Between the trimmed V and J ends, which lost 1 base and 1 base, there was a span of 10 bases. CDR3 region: CALGERAPTTDKLIF. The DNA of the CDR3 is TGTGCTCTTGGGGAACGGGCACCGACCACCGATAAACTCATCTTT.

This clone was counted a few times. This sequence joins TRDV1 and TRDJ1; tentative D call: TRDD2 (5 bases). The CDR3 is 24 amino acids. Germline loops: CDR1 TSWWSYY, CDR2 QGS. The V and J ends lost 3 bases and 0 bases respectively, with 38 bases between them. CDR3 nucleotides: TGTGCTCTTGGGGATTCCTCTCCTAGGTTGCATTACTCCTCCTCCCCGCGGTACACCGATAAACTCATCTTT. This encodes CALGDSSPRLHYSSSPRYTDKLIF.

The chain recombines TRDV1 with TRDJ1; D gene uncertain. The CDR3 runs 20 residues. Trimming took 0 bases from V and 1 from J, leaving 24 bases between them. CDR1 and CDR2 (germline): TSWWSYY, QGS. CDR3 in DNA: TGTGCTCTTGGGGAACTCTGGAAACTATCCCCGCCTCCCCTCACCGATAAACTCATCTTT. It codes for CALGELWKLSPPPLTDKLIF.

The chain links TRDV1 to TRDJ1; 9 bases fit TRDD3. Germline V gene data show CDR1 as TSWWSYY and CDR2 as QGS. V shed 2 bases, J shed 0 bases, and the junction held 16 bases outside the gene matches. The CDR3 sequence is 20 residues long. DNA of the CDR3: TGTGCTCTTGGGGAAGTTCAATCACGGCTTACTGGGGGACACACCGATAAACTCATCTTT. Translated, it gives CALGEVQSRLTGGHTDKLIF.

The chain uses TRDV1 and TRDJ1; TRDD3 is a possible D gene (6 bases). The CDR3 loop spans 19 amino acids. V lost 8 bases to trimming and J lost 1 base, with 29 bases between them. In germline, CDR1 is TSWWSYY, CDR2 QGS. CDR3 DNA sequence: TGTGCTCTTACGCCCAGGGGTATTTGGGTACTGGGCACCACCGATAAACTCATCTTT. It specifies CALTPRGIWVLGTTDKLIF.

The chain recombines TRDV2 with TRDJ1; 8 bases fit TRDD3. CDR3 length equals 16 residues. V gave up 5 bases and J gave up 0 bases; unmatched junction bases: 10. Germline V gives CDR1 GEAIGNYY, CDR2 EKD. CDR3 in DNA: TGTGCCTGTGCCCCCGCTGGGGGAGAGTACACCGATAAACTCATCTTT. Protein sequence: CACAPAGGEYTDKLIF.

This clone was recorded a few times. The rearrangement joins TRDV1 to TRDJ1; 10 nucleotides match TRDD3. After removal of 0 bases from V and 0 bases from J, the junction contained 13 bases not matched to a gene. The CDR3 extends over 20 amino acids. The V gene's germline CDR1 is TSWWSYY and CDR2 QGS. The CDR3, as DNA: TGTGCTCTTGGGGAACTGTCTACGGCCTACTGGGGGATCTACACCGATAAACTCATCTTT. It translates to CALGELSTAYWGIYTDKLIF.

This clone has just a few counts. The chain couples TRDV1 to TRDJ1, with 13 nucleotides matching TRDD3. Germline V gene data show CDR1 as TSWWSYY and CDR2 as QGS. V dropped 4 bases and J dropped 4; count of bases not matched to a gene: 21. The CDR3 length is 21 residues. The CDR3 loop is CALGGSLPRTGGYARDDKLIF. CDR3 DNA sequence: TGTGCTCTTGGGGGATCCCTTCCCCGTACTGGGGGATACGCTCGGGACGATAAACTCATCTTT.

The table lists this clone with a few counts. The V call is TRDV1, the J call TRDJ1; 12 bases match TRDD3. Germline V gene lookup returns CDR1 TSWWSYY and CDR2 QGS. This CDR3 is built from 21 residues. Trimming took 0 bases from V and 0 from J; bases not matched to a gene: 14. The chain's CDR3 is CALGELAFLLGDTQYTDKLIF. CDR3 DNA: TGTGCTCTTGGGGAACTCGCCTTCTTACTGGGGGATACCCAGTACACCGATAAACTCATCTTT.

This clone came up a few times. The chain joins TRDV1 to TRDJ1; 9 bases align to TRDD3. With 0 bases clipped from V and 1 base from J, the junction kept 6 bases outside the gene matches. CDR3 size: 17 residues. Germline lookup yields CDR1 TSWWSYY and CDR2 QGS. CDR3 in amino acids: CALGELFRGIPTDKLIF. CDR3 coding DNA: TGTGCTCTTGGGGAACTCTTCCGGGGGATACCCACCGATAAACTCATCTTT.

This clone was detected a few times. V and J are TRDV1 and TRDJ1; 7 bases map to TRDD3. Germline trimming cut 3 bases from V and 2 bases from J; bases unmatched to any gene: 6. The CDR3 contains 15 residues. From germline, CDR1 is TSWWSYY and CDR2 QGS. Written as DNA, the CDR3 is TGTGCTCTTGGGGACCTTCAGGGGGATACCGATAAACTCATCTTT. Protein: CALGDLQGDTDKLIF.

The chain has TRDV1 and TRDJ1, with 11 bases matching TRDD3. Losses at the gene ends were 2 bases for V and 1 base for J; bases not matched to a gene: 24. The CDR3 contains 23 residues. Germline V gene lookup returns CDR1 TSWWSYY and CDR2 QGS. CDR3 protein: CALGESLPYLFFGGYEFTDKLIF. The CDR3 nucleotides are TGTGCTCTTGGGGAATCATTGCCCTACCTTTTTTTTGGGGGATACGAATTCACCGATAAACTCATCTTT.

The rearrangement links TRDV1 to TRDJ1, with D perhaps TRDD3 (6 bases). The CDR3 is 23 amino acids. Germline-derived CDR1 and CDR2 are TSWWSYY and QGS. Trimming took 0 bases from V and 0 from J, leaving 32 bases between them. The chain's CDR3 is CALGELRLIGSAGDAPYTDKLIF. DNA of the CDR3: TGTGCTCTTGGGGAACTCAGACTCATCGGTAGTGCTGGGGACGCCCCGTACACCGATAAACTCATCTTT.

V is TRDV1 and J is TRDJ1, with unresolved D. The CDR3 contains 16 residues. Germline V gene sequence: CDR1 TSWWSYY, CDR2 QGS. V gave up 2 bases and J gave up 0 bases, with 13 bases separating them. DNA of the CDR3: TGTGCTCTTGGGGAATCAGTACTGCTCTACACCGATAAACTCATCTTT. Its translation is CALGESVLLYTDKLIF.